These 13 T cell receptor beta chains originate from one sample sequenced in a study of T cell changes during pregnancy in multiple sclerosis. This table comes from immunoSEQ multiplex PCR, and its TCRdb copy is limited to in-frame clones, with some not included. The table records about 51,000 clones, just over 90% of them present only once. Specimen: peripheral blood, collected in the second trimester of pregnancy. The receptor source for this set is a female donor with multiple sclerosis, enrolled in a pregnancy study.

This clone has just a few counts. The V and J genes are TRBV29-1 and TRBJ2-1, with TRBD2 identical over 10 bases. Germline CDR1 and CDR2: SQVTM and ANQGSEA. This CDR3 spans 14 amino acids. With V trimmed by 2 bases and J by 2 bases, 0 bases remained unmatched. The CDR3 DNA reads as TGCAGCGTTGAACTAGCGGGAGCCTACAATGAGCAGTTCTTC. This translates into CSVELAGAYNEQFF.

Details on this clone: One junction end disagrees with the germline gene, perhaps due to a read error. The rearrangement uses TRBV27 and TRBJ2-6; TRBD1 aligns across 12 bases. The CDR3 consists of 13 residues. Germline values: CDR1 MNHEY, CDR2 SMNVEV (reference sequence). The CDR3 bases are TGTGCCAGCAGCTGGGGGACAGGGGGCCCCCGATCTTTC. The encoded protein is CASSWGTGGPRSF.

This sequence joins TRBV6-1 and TRBJ2-7; 7 nucleotides agree with TRBD1. J gave up 3 bases and V 10 bases, and 9 bases lay outside the gene matches. CDR1 is MNHNS, CDR2 SASEGT, per germline. The CDR3 sequence is 13 residues long. The CDR3 loop reads CATQGQYIYEQYF. As DNA, the CDR3 is TGTGCCACCCAGGGACAGTACATCTACGAGCAGTACTTC.

This sequence joins TRBV5-4 and TRBJ1-4; 7 nucleotides agree with TRBD1. Trimming removed 2 bases from V and 11 bases from J; junction bases left unmatched: 3. CDR3 length: 12 residues. CDR1 is SGHNT, CDR2 YYREEE, per germline (reference sequence). The CDR3 protein is CASSFDRDKLFF. The CDR3 nucleotides are TGTGCCAGCAGCTTCGACAGGGATAAACTGTTTTTT. The complete variable domain, with remaining parts taken from reference TRBV5-4 and TRBJ1-4, reads ETGVTQSPTHLIKTRGQQVTLRCSSQSGHNTVSWYQQALGQGPQFIFQYYREEENGRGNFPPRFSGLQFPNYSSELNVNALELDDSALYLCASSFDRDKLFFGSGTQLSVL.

The rearrangement links TRBV19 to TRBJ2-1; tentatively, D is TRBD1 (6 bases). Germline V gene data show CDR1 as LNHDA and CDR2 as SQIVND (reference sequence). V lost 3 bases, J lost 15 bases, and 21 bases lay in between. This CDR3 spans 14 amino acids. DNA for the CDR3: TGTGCCAGTAGTATGTCCACTCAGGGGACCCAGCCGTTCTTC. This codes for CASSMSTQGTQPFF.

The V gene is TRBV6-1, the J gene TRBJ2-1; 8 bases map to TRBD1. The germline CDR1 and CDR2 sequences are MNHNS and SASEGT. V gave up 5 bases and J gave up 5 bases; unmatched junction bases: 5. CDR3 length: 14 amino acids. The CDR3 region is CASSPRTGHNEQFF. The CDR3 DNA reads as TGTGCCAGCAGTCCCCGGACAGGGCACAATGAGCAGTTCTTC.

The chain has TRBV19 and TRBJ2-7, with D possibly TRBD2 on 7 matching bases. The CDR3 is 14 residues long. V was shortened by 2 bases and J by 5 bases, with 13 bases between the two germline ends. CDR1 is LNHDA, CDR2 SQIVND, per germline (reference sequence). CDR3 nucleotides: TGTGCCAGTAGTATATTGGGGGGGCGCAACGAGCAGTACTTC. It is translated as CASSILGGRNEQYF.

The gene calls are TRBV7-9 and TRBJ2-1, with 10 bases aligning to TRBD2. V lost 4 bases to trimming and J lost 1 base; unmatched junction nucleotides: 13. The CDR3 runs to 19 residues. Germline V gene sequence: CDR1 SEHNR, CDR2 FQNEAQ (reference sequence). Here the CDR3 DNA reads TGTGCCAGCAGCTCGGCTAGCGGGAGAATAAGTGGGTCCTACAATGAGCAGTTCTTC. This sequence encodes CASSSASGRISGSYNEQFF.

V and J are TRBV19 and TRBJ2-4, with 12 bases aligning to TRBD2. Losses at the gene ends were 4 bases for V and 0 bases for J; bases not matched to a gene: 7. This CDR3 has 18 residues. Germline CDR1 is LNHDA and CDR2 is SQIVND (reference sequence). The CDR3 reads CASSTSGRGDLAKNIQYF. The CDR3 DNA sequence: TGTGCCAGTAGTACTAGCGGGAGGGGGGATCTAGCCAAAAACATTCAGTACTTC. The full variable domain, completed using reference TRBV19 and TRBJ2-4, is DGGITQSPKYLFRKEGQNVTLSCEQNLNHDAMYWYRQDPGQGLRLIYYSQIVNDFQKGDIAEGYSVSREKKESFPLTVTSAQKNPTAFYLCASSTSGRGDLAKNIQYFGAGTRLSVL.

This chain links TRBV9 with TRBJ1-2; D not certain. There are 16 residues in the CDR3. V dropped 0 bases and J dropped 4 bases, with 16 bases sitting between them. Germline CDR1 and CDR2: SGDLS and YYNGEE. CDR3 nucleotides: TGTGCCAGCAGCGTAGGGCTTCCGGAGGGAAGCTATGGCTACACCTTC. This translates into CASSVGLPEGSYGYTF. Drawing the rest from reference TRBV9 and TRBJ1-2, the complete variable domain is DSGVTQTPKHLITATGQRVTLRCSPRSGDLSVYWYQQSLDQGLQFLIQYYNGEERAKGNILERFSAQQFPDLHSELNLSSLELGDSALYFCASSVGLPEGSYGYTFGSGTRLTVV.

The V and J genes are TRBV7-9 and TRBJ2-3, with 8 bases fitting TRBD2. V gave up 5 bases and J gave up 3 bases; unmatched junction bases: 19. The germline V gene has CDR1 SEHNR and CDR2 FQNEAQ (reference sequence). CDR3 length: 19 amino acids. CDR3 nucleotide sequence: TGTGCCAGCAGCCAGGGCCAAGGACTAGCCCAAAAAGGGACAGATACGCAGTATTTT. This gives the protein CASSQGQGLAQKGTDTQYF.

V and J are TRBV4-2 and TRBJ2-7; 13 nucleotides line up with TRBD2. CDR3 length: 15 residues. In germline, CDR1 is LGHNA, CDR2 YNFKEQ. The J segment lost 4 bases and the V segment lost 4 bases, leaving 4 bases of the junction unmatched. The DNA for the CDR3 is TGTGCCAGCAGCCGAGCGGGACTAGCGGGATACGAGCAGTACTTC. Protein sequence: CASSRAGLAGYEQYF.

The chain has TRBV7-9 and TRBJ2-5, with 8 nucleotides matching TRBD2. Germline CDR1 SEHNR, CDR2 FQNEAQ (reference sequence). V lost 5 bases and J lost 2; bases outside the gene matches: 7. This CDR3 comprises 15 residues. The CDR3 here is CASSGGTSVQETQYF. Here the CDR3 DNA reads TGTGCCAGCAGCGGAGGGACTAGTGTGCAAGAGACCCAGTACTTC.